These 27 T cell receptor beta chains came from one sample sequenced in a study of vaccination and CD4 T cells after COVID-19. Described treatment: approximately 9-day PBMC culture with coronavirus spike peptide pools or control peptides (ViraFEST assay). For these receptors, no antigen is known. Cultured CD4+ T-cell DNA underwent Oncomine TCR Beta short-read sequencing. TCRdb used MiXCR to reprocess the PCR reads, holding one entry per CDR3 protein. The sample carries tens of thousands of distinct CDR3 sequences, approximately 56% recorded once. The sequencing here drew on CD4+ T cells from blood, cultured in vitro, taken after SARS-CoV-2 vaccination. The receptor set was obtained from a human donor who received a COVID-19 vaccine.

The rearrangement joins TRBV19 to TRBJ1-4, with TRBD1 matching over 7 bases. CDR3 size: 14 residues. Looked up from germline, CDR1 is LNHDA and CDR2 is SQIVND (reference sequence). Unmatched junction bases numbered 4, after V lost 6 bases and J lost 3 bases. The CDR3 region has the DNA TGTGCCAGTAGGCGAACAGGGGCTAATGAAAAACTGTTTTTT. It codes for CASRRTGANEKLFF.

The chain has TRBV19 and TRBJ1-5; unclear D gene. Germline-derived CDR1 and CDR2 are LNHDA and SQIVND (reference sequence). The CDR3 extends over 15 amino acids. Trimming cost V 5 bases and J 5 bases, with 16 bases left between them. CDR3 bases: TGTGCCAGTAGTTCCCTCGTTAAGTTCGATCAGCCCCAGCATTTT. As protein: CASSSLVKFDQPQHF.

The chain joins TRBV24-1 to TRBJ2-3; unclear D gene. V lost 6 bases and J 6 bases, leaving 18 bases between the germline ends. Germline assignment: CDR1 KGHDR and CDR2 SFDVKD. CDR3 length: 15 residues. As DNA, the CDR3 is TGTGCCACCAGTTTTTCATCGGGCCAGACGGATACGCAGTATTTT. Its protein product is CATSFSSGQTDTQYF.

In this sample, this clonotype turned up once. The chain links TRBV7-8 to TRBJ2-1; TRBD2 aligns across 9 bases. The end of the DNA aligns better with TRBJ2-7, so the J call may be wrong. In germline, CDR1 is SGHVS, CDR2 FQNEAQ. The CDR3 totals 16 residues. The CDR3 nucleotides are TGTGCCAGCAGCTTAGTCCTAGCGGGGTACCGGCACGAGCAGTACTTC. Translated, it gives CASSLVLAGYRHEQYF.

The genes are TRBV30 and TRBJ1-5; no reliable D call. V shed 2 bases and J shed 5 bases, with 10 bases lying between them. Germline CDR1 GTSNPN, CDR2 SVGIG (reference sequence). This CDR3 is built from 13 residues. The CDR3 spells CAWSRGEDQPQHF. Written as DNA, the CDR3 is TGTGCCTGGAGTCGAGGTGAAGATCAGCCCCAGCATTTT.

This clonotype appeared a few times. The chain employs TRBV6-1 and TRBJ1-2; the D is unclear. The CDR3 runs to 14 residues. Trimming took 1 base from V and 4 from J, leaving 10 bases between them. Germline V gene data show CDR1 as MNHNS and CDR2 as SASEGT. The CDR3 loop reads CASSEGVQSYGYTF. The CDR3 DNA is TGTGCCAGCAGTGAAGGGGTACAGTCCTATGGCTACACCTTC.

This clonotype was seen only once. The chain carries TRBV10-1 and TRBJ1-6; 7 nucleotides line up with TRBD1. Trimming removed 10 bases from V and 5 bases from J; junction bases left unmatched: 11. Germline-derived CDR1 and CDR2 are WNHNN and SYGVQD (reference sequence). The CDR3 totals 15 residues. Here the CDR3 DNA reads TGCGCCACCCACCGACAGGGAAACAATAATTCACCCCTCCACTTT. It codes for CATHRQGNNNSPLHF.

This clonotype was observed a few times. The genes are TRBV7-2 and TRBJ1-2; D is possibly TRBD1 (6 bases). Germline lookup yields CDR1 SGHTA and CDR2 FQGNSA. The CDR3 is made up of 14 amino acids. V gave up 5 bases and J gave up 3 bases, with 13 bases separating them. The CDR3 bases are TGTGCCAGCAGCCCTACACAGGGCTACTATGGCTACACCTTC. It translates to CASSPTQGYYGYTF.

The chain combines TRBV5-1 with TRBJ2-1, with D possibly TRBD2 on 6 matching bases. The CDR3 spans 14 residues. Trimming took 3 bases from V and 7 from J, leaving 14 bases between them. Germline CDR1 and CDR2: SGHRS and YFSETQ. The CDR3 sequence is CASSSRGGSNEQFF. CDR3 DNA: TGCGCCAGCAGCTCGCGGGGAGGTTCAAATGAGCAGTTCTTC.

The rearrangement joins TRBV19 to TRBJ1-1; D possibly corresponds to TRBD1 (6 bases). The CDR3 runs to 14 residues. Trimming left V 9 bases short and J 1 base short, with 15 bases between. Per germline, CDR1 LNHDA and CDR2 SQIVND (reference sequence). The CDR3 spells CASSPQGTNTEAFF. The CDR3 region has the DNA TGTGCCAGCTCCCCGCAGGGGACGAACACTGAAGCTTTCTTT.

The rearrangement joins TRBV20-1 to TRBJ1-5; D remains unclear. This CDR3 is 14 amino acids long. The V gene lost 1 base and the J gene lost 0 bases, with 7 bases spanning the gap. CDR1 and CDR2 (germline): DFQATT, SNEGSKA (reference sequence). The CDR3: CSARVGSSNQPQHF. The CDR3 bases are TGCAGTGCTAGAGTTGGCAGTAGCAATCAGCCCCAGCATTTT.

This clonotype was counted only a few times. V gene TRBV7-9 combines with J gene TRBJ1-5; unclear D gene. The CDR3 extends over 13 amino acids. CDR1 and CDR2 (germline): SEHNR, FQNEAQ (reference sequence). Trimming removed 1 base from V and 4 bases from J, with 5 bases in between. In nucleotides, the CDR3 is TGTGCCAGCAGCTTAGGCCCAAATCAGCCCCAGCATTTT. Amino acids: CASSLGPNQPQHF. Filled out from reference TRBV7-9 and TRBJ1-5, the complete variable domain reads DTGVSQNPRHKITKRGQNVTFRCDPISEHNRLYWYRQTLGQGPEFLTYFQNEAQLEKSRLLSDRFSAERPKGSFSTLEIQRTEQGDSAMYLCASSLGPNQPQHFGDGTRLSIL.

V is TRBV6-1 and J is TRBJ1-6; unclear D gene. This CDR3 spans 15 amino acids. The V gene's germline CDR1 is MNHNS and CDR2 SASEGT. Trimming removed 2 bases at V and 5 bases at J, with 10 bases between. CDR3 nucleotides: TGTGCCAGCAGTGAATTGGCCACCAATAATTCACCCCTCCACTTT. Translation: CASSELATNNSPLHF.

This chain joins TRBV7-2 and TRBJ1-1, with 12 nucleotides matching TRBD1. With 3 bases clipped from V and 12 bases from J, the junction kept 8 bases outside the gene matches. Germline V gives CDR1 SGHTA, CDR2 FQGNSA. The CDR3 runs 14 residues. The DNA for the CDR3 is TGTGCCAGCAGCTTCAACCCGGGACAGGGGGCATCTTTCTTT. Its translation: CASSFNPGQGASFF.

The CDR3 sequence is CASSKTGTGEVTDTQYF. DNA of the CDR3: TGTGCCAGCAGTAAGACCGGGACAGGGGAGGTAACAGATACGCAGTATTTT. The chain is built from TRBV6-1 and TRBJ2-3; 10 bases are shared with TRBD1. The CDR3 contains 17 residues. The germline gives CDR1 MNHNS, CDR2 SASEGT. J lost 3 bases, V lost 5 bases, and 11 bases had no gene match.

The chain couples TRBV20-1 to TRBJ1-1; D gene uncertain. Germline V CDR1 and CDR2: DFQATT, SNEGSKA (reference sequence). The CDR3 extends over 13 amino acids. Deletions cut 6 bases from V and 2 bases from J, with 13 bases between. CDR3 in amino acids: CSALGGGNTEAFF. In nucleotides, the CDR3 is TGCAGTGCCCTAGGTGGTGGAAACACTGAAGCTTTCTTT.

The CDR3 protein is CASGLVRTGRYEQYF. The CDR3 DNA is TGTGCTAGTGGTTTGGTACGGACAGGAAGATACGAGCAGTACTTC. V usage is TRBV12-5 and J usage is TRBJ2-7; 7 nucleotides match TRBD1. This CDR3 has 15 amino acids. J was trimmed by 4 bases and V by 0 bases; bases with no gene match: 6. Germline V gene data show CDR1 as LGHNT and CDR2 as FRNRAP.

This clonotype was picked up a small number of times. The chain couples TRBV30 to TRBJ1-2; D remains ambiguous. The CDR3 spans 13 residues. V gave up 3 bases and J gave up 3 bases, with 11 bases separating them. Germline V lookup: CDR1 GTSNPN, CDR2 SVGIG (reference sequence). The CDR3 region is CAWSRPLDYGYTF. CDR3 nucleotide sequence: TGTGCCTGGAGCAGACCGTTGGACTATGGCTACACCTTC.

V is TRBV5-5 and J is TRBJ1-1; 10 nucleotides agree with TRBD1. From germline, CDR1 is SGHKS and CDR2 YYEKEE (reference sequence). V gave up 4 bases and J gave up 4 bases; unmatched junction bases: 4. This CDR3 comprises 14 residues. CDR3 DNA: TGTGCCAGCAGCGCCGGGACAGGGGTCACTGAAGCTTTCTTT. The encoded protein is CASSAGTGVTEAFF.

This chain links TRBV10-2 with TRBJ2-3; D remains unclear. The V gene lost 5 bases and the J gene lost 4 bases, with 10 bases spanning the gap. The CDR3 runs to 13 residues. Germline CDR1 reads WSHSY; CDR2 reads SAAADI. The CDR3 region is CASSRIGADTQYF. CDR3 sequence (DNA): TGCGCCAGCAGTCGGATTGGAGCAGATACGCAGTATTTT.

This CDR3 is CSVTSGTGDGYTF. The CDR3 bases are TGCAGCGTTACATCCGGGACAGGGGATGGCTACACCTTC. The chain recombines TRBV29-1 with TRBJ1-2, with 10 bases fitting TRBD1. V dropped 5 bases and J dropped 6; count of bases not matched to a gene: 6. The germline CDR1 and CDR2 sequences are SQVTM and ANQGSEA. The length of the CDR3 is 13 residues.

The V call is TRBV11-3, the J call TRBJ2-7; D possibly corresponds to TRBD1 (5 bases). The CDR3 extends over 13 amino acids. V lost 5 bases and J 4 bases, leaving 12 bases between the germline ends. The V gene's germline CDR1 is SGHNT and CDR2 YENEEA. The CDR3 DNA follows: TGTGCCAGCAGCCCACAGGACGGTTACGAGCAGTACTTC. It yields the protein CASSPQDGYEQYF.

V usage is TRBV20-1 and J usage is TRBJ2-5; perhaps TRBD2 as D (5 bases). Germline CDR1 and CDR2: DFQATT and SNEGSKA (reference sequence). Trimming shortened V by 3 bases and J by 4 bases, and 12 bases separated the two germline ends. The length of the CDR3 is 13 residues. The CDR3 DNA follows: TGCAGTGCTAGGGCTAGCTGGGGAGAGACCCAGTACTTC. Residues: CSARASWGETQYF.

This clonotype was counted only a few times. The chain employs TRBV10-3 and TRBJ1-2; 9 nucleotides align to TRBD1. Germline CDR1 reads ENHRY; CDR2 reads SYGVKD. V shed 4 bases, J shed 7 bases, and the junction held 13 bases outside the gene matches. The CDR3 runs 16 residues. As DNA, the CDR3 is TGTGCCATCAGTGGAGGGGAACAGGGGGCAACCGGTGGCTACACCTTC. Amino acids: CAISGGEQGATGGYTF.

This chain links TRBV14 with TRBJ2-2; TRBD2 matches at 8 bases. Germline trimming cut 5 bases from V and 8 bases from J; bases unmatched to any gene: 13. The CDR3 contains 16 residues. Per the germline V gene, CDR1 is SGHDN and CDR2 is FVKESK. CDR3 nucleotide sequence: TGTGCCAGCAGCACAAGGTCCGGGGGGGCAACGGGGGAGCTGTTTTTT. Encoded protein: CASSTRSGGATGELFF.

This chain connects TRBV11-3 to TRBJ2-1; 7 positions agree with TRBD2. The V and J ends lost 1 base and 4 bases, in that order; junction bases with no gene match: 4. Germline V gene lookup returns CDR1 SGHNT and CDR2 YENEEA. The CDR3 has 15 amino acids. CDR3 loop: CASSLVGGKYNEQFF. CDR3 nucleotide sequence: TGTGCCAGCAGCTTAGTGGGGGGGAAATACAATGAGCAGTTCTTC.

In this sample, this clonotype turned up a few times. CDR3 protein: CSANGALNTEAFF. Here the CDR3 DNA reads TGCAGTGCTAACGGAGCCCTGAACACTGAAGCTTTCTTT. The V gene is TRBV20-1, the J gene TRBJ1-1, with D unclear. V lost 4 bases and J 0 bases, leaving 9 bases between the germline ends. This CDR3 is built from 13 residues. From germline, CDR1 is DFQATT and CDR2 SNEGSKA (reference sequence).